The next 25 T cell receptor beta chains were all read from a single sample in a study of T cells in women clearing cervical HPV infection. Here immunoSEQ multiplex PCR was the method, and the copy in TCRdb shows in-frame clones only, minus some. In total, the table holds 25,000 to 35,000 clones. The specimen was blood buffy coat. The receptors were sampled from a woman between 18 and 70 years old with a cervical HPV16 infection that either progressed to CIN3+ or cleared (not recorded which).

A remark on this clone: The sequence runs out 3 residues before the end of the CDR3; the remainder is reconstructed from the germline J gene. The chain employs TRBV7-9 and TRBJ1-1, with 7 nucleotides matching TRBD1. The V and J ends lost 5 bases and 3 bases, in that order; junction bases with no gene match: 9. This CDR3 contains 15 residues. Germline assignment: CDR1 SEHNR and CDR2 FQNEAQ (reference sequence). CDR3 loop: CASSPGTAIHTEAFF. The covered CDR3 bases are TGTGCCAGCAGCCCCGGGACAGCAATACACACTGAA.

Notes on this clone: The read gets to within 3 residues of the CDR3 end, and the germline J gene fills in the rest. This rearrangement joins TRBV20-1 to TRBJ2-2, with D tentatively TRBD1 (6 bases). The length of the CDR3 is 15 residues. Germline-derived CDR1 and CDR2 are DFQATT and SNEGSKA (reference sequence). The V gene lost 6 bases and the J gene lost 0 bases, with 14 bases spanning the gap. The CDR3 bases that were read are TGCAGTGCCCCTTATGGGGGCTCGAACACCGGGGAG. This sequence encodes CSAPYGGSNTGE. The CDR3 in its entirety is CSAPYGGSNTGELFF.

Remarks on this clone: The CDR3 end falls 3 residues outside the read, so it is completed with the germline J gene. The V and J genes are TRBV10-3 and TRBJ2-1; D not certain. The CDR3 has 14 residues. Germline-derived CDR1 and CDR2 are ENHRY and SYGVKD. Deletions cut 10 bases from V and 6 bases from J, with 19 bases between. The CDR3 bases that were read are TGTGCCACCGCTCAGACTTCAACCCTCAATGAG. Protein: CATAQTSTLNE. The whole CDR3 sequence is CATAQTSTLNEQFF.

The CDR3 protein is CASSPSGGGIGYTF. Partial CDR3 DNA: TGTGCCAGCAGCCCATCGGGCGGGGGGATTGGC. The chain combines TRBV7-9 with TRBJ1-2; D is perhaps TRBD1 (5 bases). The read gets to within 3 residues of the CDR3 end, and the germline J gene fills in the rest. The germline V gene has CDR1 SEHNR and CDR2 FQNEAQ (reference sequence). The CDR3 has 14 residues. V lost 5 bases to trimming and J lost 7 bases, with 17 bases between them.

Of note for this clone: Read sequence stops 3 residues before the CDR3 end, and the germline J gene provides the missing end. J is TRBJ1-2 and V is TRBV18; perhaps TRBD1 as D (6 bases). Per the germline V gene, CDR1 is KGHSH and CDR2 is LQKENI. CDR3 length equals 16 residues. CDR3 DNA (partial): TGTGCCAGCTCACCTGGCGGGGGGCTATCCTACAATGAC. Protein: CASSPGGGLSYND. The whole CDR3 reads CASSPGGGLSYNDYTF.

CDR3 protein: CASSLQREPQHF. The sequenced part of the CDR3 DNA is TGTGCCAGTAGCCTCCAAAGGGAGCCC. The rearrangement uses TRBV19 and TRBJ1-5; D unresolved. The read halts 3 residues ahead of the CDR3 end, with the missing end drawn from the germline J gene. This CDR3 spans 12 amino acids. Between the trimmed V and J ends, which lost 6 bases and 8 bases, there was a span of 11 bases. The germline CDR1 and CDR2 sequences are LNHDA and SQIVND (reference sequence).

A remark on this clone: The read finishes 3 residues shy of the CDR3 end, and the germline J gene is used to complete it. The chain has TRBV7-3 and TRBJ2-1, with D tentatively TRBD1 (7 bases). The V end was cut by 3 bases, the J end by 8 bases, with 11 bases between. Germline assignment: CDR1 SGHTA and CDR2 FQGTGA. The CDR3 has 13 amino acids. CDR3 residues: CASSFSRGDEQFF. The CDR3 DNA, read in part, is TGTGCCAGCAGCTTTTCCAGGGGGGATGAG.

The covered CDR3 bases are TGTGCCAGCAGCTCCGGCGCGGGGACGTATGATGAG. Its protein product is CASSSGAGTYDE. The full CDR3 protein is CASSSGAGTYDEQFF. The chain uses TRBV7-3 and TRBJ2-1; D is perhaps TRBD2 (6 bases). The read gets to within 3 residues of the CDR3 end, and the germline J gene fills in the rest. Germline V gene sequence: CDR1 SGHTA, CDR2 FQGTGA. Trimming left V 4 bases short and J 8 bases short, with 18 bases between. This CDR3 is built from 15 residues.

Regarding this clone: Read coverage stops 3 residues before the CDR3 terminus; the germline J gene supplies the remainder. The V call is TRBV11-3, the J call TRBJ2-5; 8 bases agree with TRBD1. CDR1 is SGHNT, CDR2 YENEEA, per germline. The CDR3 has 14 amino acids. With V trimmed by 4 bases and J by 4 bases, 5 bases remained unmatched. The CDR3 loop reads CASSSQGTGETQYF. CDR3 DNA (partial): TGTGCCAGCAGCTCACAGGGGACAGGAGAGACC.

To note about this clone: The missing CDR3 end, 3 residues past where the read stops, is filled in from the germline J gene. The chain recombines TRBV7-9 with TRBJ2-1; no definite D call. Germline V gene lookup returns CDR1 SEHNR and CDR2 FQNEAQ (reference sequence). V was shortened by 5 bases and J by 8 bases, with 13 bases between the two germline ends. The CDR3 totals 13 residues. CDR3: CASSLNEVDEQFF. CDR3 DNA, as far as it was read: TGTGCCAGCAGCCTGAACGAGGTTGATGAG.

About this clone: The read terminates 3 residues before the CDR3 end, so the remaining end is supplied by the germline J gene. The chain joins TRBV18 to TRBJ1-2; D is unresolved. From germline, CDR1 is KGHSH and CDR2 LQKENI. The CDR3 is 15 residues long. Partial CDR3 DNA: TGTGCCAGCTCACCAGGCCTAGCTAGCACAGATACC. It specifies CASSPGLASTDT. In full, the CDR3 is CASSPGLASTDTYTF.

A remark on this clone: The missing CDR3 end, 3 residues past where the read stops, is filled in from the germline J gene. The chain employs TRBV6-1 and TRBJ1-2; the D gene is possibly TRBD1 (5 bases). Germline V gene sequence: CDR1 MNHNS, CDR2 SASEGT. The CDR3 is 13 amino acids. The sequenced CDR3 bases are TGTGCCAGCAGTGAACCATCCAGGGATCGC. This gives the protein CASSEPSRDR. The CDR3 reads in full as CASSEPSRDRYTF.

A remark on this clone: At one of its ends the junction is not consistent with the germline gene, which may arise from a read error. The sample contains more than one DNA sequence encoding this CDR3. The CDR3 is CASSFDNSGNTIYF. Partial CDR3 DNA: TGTGCCAGCAGCTTTGACAACTCTGGAAACACA. The chain has TRBV7-9 and TRBJ1-3; D call uncertain. The missing CDR3 end, 3 residues past where the read stops, is filled in from the germline J gene. CDR3 length equals 14 residues. Germline V gene sequence: CDR1 SEHNR, CDR2 FQNEAQ (reference sequence).

Notes on this clone: The DNA ends 3 residues before the CDR3 does, and the rest of the CDR3 is filled in from the germline J gene. The chain couples TRBV30 to TRBJ1-1; possibly TRBD1 for D (5 bases). V lost 4 bases to trimming and J lost 4 bases, with 13 bases between them. This CDR3 is built from 13 residues. CDR1 is GTSNPN, CDR2 SVGIG, per germline (reference sequence). The part of the CDR3 DNA that was read is TGTGCCTGGACAGGGCGCGTCGTCACTGAA. Amino acid sequence: CAWTGRVVTE. The whole CDR3 sequence reads CAWTGRVVTEAFF.

Partial CDR3 DNA: TGTGCCAGTAGTATCCTTGGGACTAGCGGCTACAATGAG. This gives the protein CASSILGTSGYNE. The entire CDR3 protein reads CASSILGTSGYNEQFF. The V gene is TRBV19, the J gene TRBJ2-1; TRBD2 matches at 11 bases. The CDR3 is cut off 3 residues early in the read; its end comes from the germline J gene. The CDR3 length is 16 residues. Germline trimming cut 3 bases from V and 3 bases from J; bases unmatched to any gene: 4. CDR1 and CDR2 from the germline V gene are LNHDA and SQIVND (reference sequence). Combining the CDR3 with reference TRBV19 and TRBJ2-1 gives the whole variable domain DGGITQSPKYLFRKEGQNVTLSCEQNLNHDAMYWYRQDPGQGLRLIYYSQIVNDFQKGDIAEGYSVSREKKESFPLTVTSAQKNPTAFYLCASSILGTSGYNEQFFGPGTRLTVL.

Remarks on this clone: From the germline J gene comes the end of the CDR3, since the read stops 3 residues before it. V usage is TRBV18 and J usage is TRBJ2-3; D gene uncertain. CDR3 size: 15 residues. Germline V gene lookup returns CDR1 KGHSH and CDR2 LQKENI. Partial CDR3 DNA: TGTGCCAGCTCACCACGGCAAGGTCCACAAGAGACG. It yields the protein CASSPRQGPQET. The CDR3 as a whole reads CASSPRQGPQETQYF.

On this clone: The sequenced fragment ends 3 residues before the CDR3 boundary, so the rest is inferred from the germline J gene. The chain is built from TRBV19 and TRBJ2-5, with 15 nucleotides matching TRBD2. V dropped 2 bases and J dropped 5; count of bases not matched to a gene: 3. The CDR3 is 16 residues long. CDR1 is LNHDA and CDR2 is SQIVND in the germline V gene (reference sequence). The DNA read from the CDR3 is TGTGCCAGTAGTATAAGAGGGACTAGCGGGAGGGAGACC. Translation gives CASSIRGTSGRET. The CDR3 as a whole reads CASSIRGTSGRETQYF.

With regard to this clone: The CDR3 end lies 3 residues beyond the end of the read and is filled in from the germline J gene. This rearrangement joins TRBV12-5 to TRBJ1-5, with unresolved D. CDR1 is LGHNT and CDR2 is FRNRAP in the germline V gene. V lost 5 bases, J lost 0 bases, and 20 bases lay in between. The CDR3 has 18 residues. CDR3 DNA (partial): TGTGCTAGTGGTCCGCCGCGGTCCCTCCAATATAGCAATCAGCCC. It yields the protein CASGPPRSLQYSNQP. The entire CDR3 is CASGPPRSLQYSNQPQHF.

The CDR3 is CSARDHNSEKLFF. CDR3 DNA (partial): TGCAGTGCTAGAGATCATAACAGTGAAAAA. The chain uses TRBV20-1 and TRBJ1-4; D call uncertain. The CDR3 goes on 3 residues after the read ends, and that part is filled in from the germline J gene. The germline gives CDR1 DFQATT, CDR2 SNEGSKA (reference sequence). CDR3 size: 13 residues. V lost 0 bases, J lost 7 bases, and 9 bases lay in between.

In the case of this clone: With the read ending 3 residues before the CDR3 end, the germline J gene is used to fill in that end. This chain uses TRBV5-1 with TRBJ2-2; D remains ambiguous. CDR1 is SGHRS, CDR2 YFSETQ, per germline. V lost 6 bases and J 7 bases, leaving 10 bases between the germline ends. The CDR3 is 12 residues long. The CDR3 DNA, read in part, is TGCGCCAGCACCTGGGCTGGCGGGGAG. The encoded protein is CASTWAGGE. From start to end, the CDR3 is CASTWAGGELFF.

The CDR3 DNA, read in part, is TGTGCCAGCAGCCCCCGGGACAGCAACACC. Its translation is CASSPRDSNT. The full CDR3 protein is CASSPRDSNTIYF. The rearrangement joins TRBV7-9 to TRBJ1-3; TRBD1 aligns across 7 bases. Read data end 3 residues before the CDR3 end; the end is taken from the germline J gene. The CDR3 covers 13 residues. The germline V gene has CDR1 SEHNR and CDR2 FQNEAQ (reference sequence). J was trimmed by 7 bases and V by 5 bases; bases with no gene match: 5.

Concerning this clone itself: The read ends 3 residues early relative to the CDR3; the germline J gene fills the gap. The chain employs TRBV24-1 and TRBJ2-3; D is ambiguous. This CDR3 spans 18 amino acids. Trimming removed 4 bases from V and 0 bases from J, with 19 bases in between. Germline CDR1 KGHDR, CDR2 SFDVKD. CDR3 DNA, as far as it was read: TGTGCCACCAGTGACCTTCCTAATCCCCAGGTTAGCACAGATACG. The encoded protein is CATSDLPNPQVSTDT. The entire CDR3 reads CATSDLPNPQVSTDTQYF.

Remarks on this clone: The read comes to an end 3 residues before the CDR3 does, leaving the germline J gene to fill in the end. The chain links TRBV27 to TRBJ2-5; 10 positions agree with TRBD2. CDR1 is MNHEY, CDR2 SMNVEV, per germline (reference sequence). J lost 5 bases, V lost 8 bases, and 8 bases had no gene match. The CDR3 has 14 residues. CDR3 loop: CASGTSGTAETQYF. Incomplete CDR3 DNA: TGTGCCAGCGGAACTAGCGGGACGGCGGAGACC.

Of note for this clone: The CDR3 end lies 3 residues beyond the end of the read and is filled in from the germline J gene. This chain connects TRBV7-2 to TRBJ2-3; D gene uncertain. The CDR3 length is 12 residues. V lost 1 base, J lost 8 bases, and 7 bases lay in between. Germline lookup yields CDR1 SGHTA and CDR2 FQGNSA. The covered CDR3 bases are TGTGCCAGCAGCTTAGATGTGCGTACG. This sequence encodes CASSLDVRT. The full CDR3 protein is CASSLDVRTQYF.

Notes on this clone: Coverage ceases 3 residues before the CDR3 finishes, and the germline J gene fills in the end. The gene calls are TRBV2 and TRBJ1-1; tentatively, D is TRBD1 (5 bases). The CDR3 length is 12 residues. Per germline, CDR1 SNHLY and CDR2 FYNNEI. This CDR3 is CASSAGWGEAFF. CDR3 bases read: TGTGCCAGCAGTGCCGGGTGGGGCGAA.